This T cell receptor beta chain is drawn from a study of T cell responses to AZD1222 COVID-19 vaccine. Per germline, CDR1 SGHAT and CDR2 FQNNGV. The J segment lost 6 bases and the V segment lost 0 bases, leaving 10 bases of the junction unmatched. This CDR3 contains 17 residues. TCRdb keeps only in-frame clones here, not all; method: immunoSEQ multiplex PCR. The data contain about 190,000 clones, 90% to 95% of them singletons. The chain links TRBV11-2 to TRBJ1-2; 10 bases fit TRBD1. This TCR came from an adult in good health. The sequencing used peripheral blood, collected on day 0 of AZD1222 vaccination. CDR3 sequence: CASSLEGQGIRRHGYTF. The CDR3, as DNA: TGTGCCAGCAGCTTAGAGGGACAGGGGATTCGTCGGCATGGCTACACCTTC.